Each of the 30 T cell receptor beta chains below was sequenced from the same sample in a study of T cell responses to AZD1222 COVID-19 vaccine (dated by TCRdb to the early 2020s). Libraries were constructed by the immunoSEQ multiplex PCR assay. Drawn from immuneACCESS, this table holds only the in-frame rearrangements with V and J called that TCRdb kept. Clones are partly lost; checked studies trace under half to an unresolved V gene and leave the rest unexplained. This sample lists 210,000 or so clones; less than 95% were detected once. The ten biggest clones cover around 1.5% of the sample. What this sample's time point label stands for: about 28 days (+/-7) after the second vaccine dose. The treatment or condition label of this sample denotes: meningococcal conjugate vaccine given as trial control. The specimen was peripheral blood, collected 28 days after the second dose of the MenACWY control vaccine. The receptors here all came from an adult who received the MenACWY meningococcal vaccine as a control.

This CDR3 reads CASSFGTSGSIHTQYF. CDR3 sequence (DNA): TGTGCCAGCAGCTTTGGGACTAGCGGGAGTATCCATACGCAGTATTTT. V gene TRBV7-9 combines with J gene TRBJ2-3, with TRBD2 matching 14 bases. Per the germline V gene, CDR1 is SEHNR and CDR2 is FQNEAQ (reference sequence). The CDR3 spans 16 residues. Trimming at V came to 3 bases and at J to 7 bases, leaving 6 bases not matched to a gene.

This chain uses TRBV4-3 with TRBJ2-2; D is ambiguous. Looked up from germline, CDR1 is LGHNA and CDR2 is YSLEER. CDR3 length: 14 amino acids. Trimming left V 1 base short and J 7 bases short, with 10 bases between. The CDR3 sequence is CASSQAGGGGELFF. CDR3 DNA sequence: TGCGCCAGCAGCCAAGCTGGTGGTGGCGGGGAGCTGTTTTTT.

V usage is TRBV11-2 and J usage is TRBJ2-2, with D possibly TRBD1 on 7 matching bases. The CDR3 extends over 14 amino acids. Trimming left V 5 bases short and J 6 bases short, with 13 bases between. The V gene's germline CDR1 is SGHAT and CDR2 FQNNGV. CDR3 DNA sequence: TGTGCCAGCAGCGCACTCAGGGGGGCCGGGGAGCTGTTTTTT. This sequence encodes CASSALRGAGELFF.

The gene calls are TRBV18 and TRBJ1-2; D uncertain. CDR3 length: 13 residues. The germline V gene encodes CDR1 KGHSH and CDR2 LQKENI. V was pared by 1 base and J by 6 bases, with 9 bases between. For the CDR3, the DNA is TGTGCCAGCTCACCACGGCAATTGGATGGCTACACCTTC. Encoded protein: CASSPRQLDGYTF.

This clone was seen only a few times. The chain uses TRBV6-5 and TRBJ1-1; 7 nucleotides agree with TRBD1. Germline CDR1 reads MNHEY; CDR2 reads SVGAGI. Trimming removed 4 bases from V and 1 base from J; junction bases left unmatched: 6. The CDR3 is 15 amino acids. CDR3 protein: CASSSRGTANTEAFF. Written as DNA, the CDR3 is TGTGCCAGCAGTTCGAGGGGGACAGCGAACACTGAAGCTTTCTTT.

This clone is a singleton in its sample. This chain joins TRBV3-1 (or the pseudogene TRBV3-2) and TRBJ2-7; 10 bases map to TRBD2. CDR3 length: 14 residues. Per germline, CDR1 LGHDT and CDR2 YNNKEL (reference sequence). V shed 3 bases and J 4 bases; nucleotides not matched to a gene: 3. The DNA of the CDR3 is TGTGCCAGCAGCCACGGGACTAGCGTTTACGAGCAGTACTTC. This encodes CASSHGTSVYEQYF.

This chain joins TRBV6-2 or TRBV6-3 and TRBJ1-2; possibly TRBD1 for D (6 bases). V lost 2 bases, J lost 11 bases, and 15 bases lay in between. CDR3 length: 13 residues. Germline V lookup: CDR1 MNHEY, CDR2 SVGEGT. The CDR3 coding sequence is TGTGCCAGCAGTTACCCCCCGGGACAAAGATACACCTTC. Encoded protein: CASSYPPGQRYTF.

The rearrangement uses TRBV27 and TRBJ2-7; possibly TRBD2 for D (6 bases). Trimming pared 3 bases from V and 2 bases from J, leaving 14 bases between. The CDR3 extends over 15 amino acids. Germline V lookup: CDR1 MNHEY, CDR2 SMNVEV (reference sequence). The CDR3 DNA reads TGTGCCAGCAGTTTTCGGGACTCGCCAACCTACGAGCAGTACTTC. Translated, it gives CASSFRDSPTYEQYF.

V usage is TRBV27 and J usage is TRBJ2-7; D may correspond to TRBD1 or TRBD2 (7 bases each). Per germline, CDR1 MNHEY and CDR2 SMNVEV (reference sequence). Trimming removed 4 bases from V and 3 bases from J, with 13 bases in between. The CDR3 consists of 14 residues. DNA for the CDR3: TGTGCCAGCAGTTACCAGGGGGGGAACTACGAGCAGTACTTC. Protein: CASSYQGGNYEQYF.

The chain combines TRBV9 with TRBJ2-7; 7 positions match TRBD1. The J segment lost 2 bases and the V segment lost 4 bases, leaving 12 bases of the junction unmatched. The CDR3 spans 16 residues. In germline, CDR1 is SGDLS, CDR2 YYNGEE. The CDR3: CASSPTPSGGTYEQYF. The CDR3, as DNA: TGTGCCAGCAGCCCAACCCCCTCAGGGGGAACCTACGAGCAGTACTTC.

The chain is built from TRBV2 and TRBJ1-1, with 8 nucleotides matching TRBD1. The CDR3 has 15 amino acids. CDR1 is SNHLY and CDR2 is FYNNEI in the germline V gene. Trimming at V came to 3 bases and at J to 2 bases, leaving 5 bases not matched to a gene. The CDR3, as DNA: TGTGCCAGCAGTGACGTGACAGGGGACAACACTGAAGCTTTCTTT. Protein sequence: CASSDVTGDNTEAFF.

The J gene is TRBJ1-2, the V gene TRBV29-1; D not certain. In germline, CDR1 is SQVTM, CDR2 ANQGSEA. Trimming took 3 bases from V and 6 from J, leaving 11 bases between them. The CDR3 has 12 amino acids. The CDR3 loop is CSVDGYDDGYTF. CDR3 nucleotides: TGCAGCGTTGACGGCTACGACGATGGCTACACCTTC.

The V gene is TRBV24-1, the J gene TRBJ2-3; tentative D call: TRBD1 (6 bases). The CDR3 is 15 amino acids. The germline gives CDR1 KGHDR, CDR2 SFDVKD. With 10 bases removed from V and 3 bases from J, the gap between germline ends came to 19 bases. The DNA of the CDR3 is TGTGCCACGGCCAGGGGCCCCCTAGGTACAGATACGCAGTATTTT. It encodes CATARGPLGTDTQYF.

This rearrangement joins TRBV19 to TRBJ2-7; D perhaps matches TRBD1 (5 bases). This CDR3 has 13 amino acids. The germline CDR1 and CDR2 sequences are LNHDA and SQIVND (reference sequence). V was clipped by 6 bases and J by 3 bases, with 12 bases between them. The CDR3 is CASSPQGLYEQYF. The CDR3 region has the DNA TGTGCCAGTAGCCCCCAGGGCCTCTACGAGCAGTACTTC.

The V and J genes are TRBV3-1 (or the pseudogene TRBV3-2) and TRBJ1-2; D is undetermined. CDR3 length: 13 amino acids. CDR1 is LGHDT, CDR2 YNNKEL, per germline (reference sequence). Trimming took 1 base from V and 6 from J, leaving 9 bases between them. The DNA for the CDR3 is TGTGCCAGCAGCCAAGGTCACGGGAATGGCTACACCTTC. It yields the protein CASSQGHGNGYTF.

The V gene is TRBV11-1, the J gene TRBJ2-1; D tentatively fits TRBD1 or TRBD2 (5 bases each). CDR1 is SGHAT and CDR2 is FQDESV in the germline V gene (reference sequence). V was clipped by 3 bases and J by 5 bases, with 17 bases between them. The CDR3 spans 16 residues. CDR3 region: CASSFTGTTFHNEQFF. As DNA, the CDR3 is TGTGCCAGCAGCTTCACGGGGACCACCTTCCACAATGAGCAGTTCTTC.

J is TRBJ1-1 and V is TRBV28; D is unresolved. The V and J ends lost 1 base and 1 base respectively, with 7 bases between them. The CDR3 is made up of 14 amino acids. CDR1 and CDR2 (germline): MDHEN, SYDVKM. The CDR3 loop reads CASSLFPGNTEAFF. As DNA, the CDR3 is TGTGCCAGCAGTTTATTTCCAGGGAACACTGAAGCTTTCTTT.

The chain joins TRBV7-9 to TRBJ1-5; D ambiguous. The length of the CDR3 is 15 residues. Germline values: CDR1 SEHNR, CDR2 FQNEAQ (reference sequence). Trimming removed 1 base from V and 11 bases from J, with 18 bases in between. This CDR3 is CASSLDSRPGHAQHF. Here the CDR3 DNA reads TGTGCCAGCAGCTTAGACAGCCGTCCCGGTCATGCCCAGCATTTT. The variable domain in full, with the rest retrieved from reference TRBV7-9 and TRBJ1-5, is DTGVSQNPRHKITKRGQNVTFRCDPISEHNRLYWYRQTLGQGPEFLTYFQNEAQLEKSRLLSDRFSAERPKGSFSTLEIQRTEQGDSAMYLCASSLDSRPGHAQHFGDGTRLSIL.

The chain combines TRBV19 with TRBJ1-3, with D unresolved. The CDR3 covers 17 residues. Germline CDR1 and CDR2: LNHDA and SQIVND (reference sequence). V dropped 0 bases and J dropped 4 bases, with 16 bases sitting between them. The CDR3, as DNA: TGTGCCAGTAGTATAGATCGAATAAGTGGCGAAGGAAACACCATATATTTT. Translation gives CASSIDRISGEGNTIYF.

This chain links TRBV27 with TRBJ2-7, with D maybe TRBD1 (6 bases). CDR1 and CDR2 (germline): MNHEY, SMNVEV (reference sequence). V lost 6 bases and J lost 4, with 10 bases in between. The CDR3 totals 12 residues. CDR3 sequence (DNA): TGTGCCAGCAGCCAAGGACAGTACGAGCAGTACTTC. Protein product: CASSQGQYEQYF.

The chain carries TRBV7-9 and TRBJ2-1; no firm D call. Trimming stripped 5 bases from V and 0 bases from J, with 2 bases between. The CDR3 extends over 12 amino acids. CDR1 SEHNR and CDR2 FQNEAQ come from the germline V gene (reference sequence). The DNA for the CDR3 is TGTGCCAGCAGCCTCTCCTACAATGAGCAGTTCTTC. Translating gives CASSLSYNEQFF. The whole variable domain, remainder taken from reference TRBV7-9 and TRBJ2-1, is DTGVSQNPRHKITKRGQNVTFRCDPISEHNRLYWYRQTLGQGPEFLTYFQNEAQLEKSRLLSDRFSAERPKGSFSTLEIQRTEQGDSAMYLCASSLSYNEQFFGPGTRLTVL.

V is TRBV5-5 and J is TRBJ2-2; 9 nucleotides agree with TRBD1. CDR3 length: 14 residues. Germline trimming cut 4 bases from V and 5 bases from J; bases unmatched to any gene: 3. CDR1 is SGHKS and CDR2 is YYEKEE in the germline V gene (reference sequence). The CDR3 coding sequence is TGTGCCAGCAGCGAACAGGGGGCAACCGGGGAGCTGTTTTTT. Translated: CASSEQGATGELFF.

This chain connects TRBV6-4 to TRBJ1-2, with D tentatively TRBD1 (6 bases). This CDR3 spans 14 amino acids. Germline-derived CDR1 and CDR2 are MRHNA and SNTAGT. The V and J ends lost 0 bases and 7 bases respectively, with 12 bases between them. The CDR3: CASSDSAGVGGYTF. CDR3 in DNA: TGTGCCAGCAGTGACTCTGCAGGGGTCGGTGGCTACACCTTC.

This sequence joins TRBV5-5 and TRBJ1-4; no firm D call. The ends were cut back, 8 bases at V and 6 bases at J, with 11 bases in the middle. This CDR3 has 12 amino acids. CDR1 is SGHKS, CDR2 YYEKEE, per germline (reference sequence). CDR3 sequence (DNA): TGTGCCAGTAAAGGACTGGATGAAAAACTGTTTTTT. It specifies CASKGLDEKLFF.

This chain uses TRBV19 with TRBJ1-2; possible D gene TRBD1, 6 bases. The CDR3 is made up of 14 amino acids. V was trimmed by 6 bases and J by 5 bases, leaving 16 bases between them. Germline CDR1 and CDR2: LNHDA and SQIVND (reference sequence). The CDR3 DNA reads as TGTGCCAGTAGGGACAGCCACCGAAGGTATGGCTACACCTTC. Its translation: CASRDSHRRYGYTF.

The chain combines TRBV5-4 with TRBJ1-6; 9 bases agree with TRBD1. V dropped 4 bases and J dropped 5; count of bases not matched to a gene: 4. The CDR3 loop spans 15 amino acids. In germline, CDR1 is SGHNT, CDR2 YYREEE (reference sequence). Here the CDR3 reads CASSTGQGNNSPLHF. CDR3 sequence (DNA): TGTGCCAGCAGCACCGGACAGGGGAATAATTCACCCCTCCACTTT.

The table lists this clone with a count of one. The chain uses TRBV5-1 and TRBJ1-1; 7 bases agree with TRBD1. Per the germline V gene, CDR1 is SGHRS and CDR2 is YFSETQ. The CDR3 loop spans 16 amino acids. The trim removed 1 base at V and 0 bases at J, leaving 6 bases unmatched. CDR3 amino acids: CASSLTGTAMNTEAFF. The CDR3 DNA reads TGCGCCAGCAGCTTGACCGGGACAGCTATGAACACTGAAGCTTTCTTT.

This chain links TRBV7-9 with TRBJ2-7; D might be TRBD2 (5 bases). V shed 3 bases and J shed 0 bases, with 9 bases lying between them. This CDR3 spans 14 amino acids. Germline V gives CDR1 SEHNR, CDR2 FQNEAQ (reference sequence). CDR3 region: CASSLTGSSYEQYF. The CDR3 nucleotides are TGTGCCAGCAGCTTGACGGGAAGCTCCTACGAGCAGTACTTC.

The CDR3 protein is CASSEGSGTQETQYF. The CDR3, as DNA: TGTGCCAGCAGTGAGGGTAGCGGAACCCAAGAGACCCAGTACTTC. The J gene is TRBJ2-5, the V gene TRBV2; TRBD2 is a possible D gene (6 bases). The V gene's germline CDR1 is SNHLY and CDR2 FYNNEI. This CDR3 is built from 15 residues. The V gene lost 3 bases and the J gene lost 1 base, with 12 bases spanning the gap.

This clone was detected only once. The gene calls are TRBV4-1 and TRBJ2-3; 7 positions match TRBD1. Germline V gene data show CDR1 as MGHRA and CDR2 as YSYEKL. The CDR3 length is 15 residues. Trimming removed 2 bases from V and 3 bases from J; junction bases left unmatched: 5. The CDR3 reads CASSQFQGETDTQYF. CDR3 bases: TGCGCCAGCAGCCAATTCCAGGGGGAAACAGATACGCAGTATTTT.